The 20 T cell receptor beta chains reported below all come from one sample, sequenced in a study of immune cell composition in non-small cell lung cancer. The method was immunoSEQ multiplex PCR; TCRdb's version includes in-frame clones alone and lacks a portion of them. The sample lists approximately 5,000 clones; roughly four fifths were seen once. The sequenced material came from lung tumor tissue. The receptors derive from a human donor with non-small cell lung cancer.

This CDR3 is CASSIREIHGYTF. CDR3 nucleotides: TGTGCCAGTAGTATTCGGGAGATTCATGGCTACACCTTC. The gene calls are TRBV19 and TRBJ1-2; no definite D call. Looked up from germline, CDR1 is LNHDA and CDR2 is SQIVND (reference sequence). Trimming took off 3 bases at V and 6 bases at J, with 11 bases between the two ends. CDR3 length: 13 amino acids.

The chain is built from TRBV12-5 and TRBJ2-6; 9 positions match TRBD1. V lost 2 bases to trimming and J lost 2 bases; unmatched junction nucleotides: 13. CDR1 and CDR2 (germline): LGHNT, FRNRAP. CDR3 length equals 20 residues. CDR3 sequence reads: CASGLITGGSPPPGANVLTF. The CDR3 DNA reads TGTGCTAGTGGTTTGATCACAGGGGGCAGCCCACCTCCTGGGGCCAACGTCCTGACTTTC.

Written as DNA, the CDR3 is TGTGCCAGCAGTAGCCGACAGGGGGCGTTGGCTTTCTTT. Translating it yields CASSSRQGALAFF. This sequence joins TRBV6-5 and TRBJ1-1; TRBD1 matches 10 bases. Per the germline V gene, CDR1 is MNHEY and CDR2 is SVGAGI. J lost 11 bases, V lost 5 bases, and 8 bases had no gene match. The CDR3 runs 13 residues.

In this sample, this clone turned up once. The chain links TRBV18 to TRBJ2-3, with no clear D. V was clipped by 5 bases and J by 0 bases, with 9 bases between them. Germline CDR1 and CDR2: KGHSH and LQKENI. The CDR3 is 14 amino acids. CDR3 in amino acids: CASSSQASTDTQYF. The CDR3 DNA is TGTGCCAGCTCATCGCAGGCTAGCACAGATACGCAGTATTTT.

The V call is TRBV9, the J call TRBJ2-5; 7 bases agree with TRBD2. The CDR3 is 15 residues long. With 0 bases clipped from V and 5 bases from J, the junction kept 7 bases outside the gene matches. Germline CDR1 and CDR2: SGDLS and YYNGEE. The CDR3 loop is CASSVVGSGGETQYF. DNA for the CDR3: TGTGCCAGCAGCGTAGTAGGGTCCGGGGGGGAGACCCAGTACTTC.

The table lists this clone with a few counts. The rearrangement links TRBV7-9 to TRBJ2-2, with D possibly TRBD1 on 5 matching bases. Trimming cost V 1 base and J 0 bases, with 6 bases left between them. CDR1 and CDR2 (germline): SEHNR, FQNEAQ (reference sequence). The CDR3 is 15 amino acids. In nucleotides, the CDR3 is TGTGCCAGCAGCTTAGGCAGGGCGAACACCGGGGAGCTGTTTTTT. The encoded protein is CASSLGRANTGELFF.

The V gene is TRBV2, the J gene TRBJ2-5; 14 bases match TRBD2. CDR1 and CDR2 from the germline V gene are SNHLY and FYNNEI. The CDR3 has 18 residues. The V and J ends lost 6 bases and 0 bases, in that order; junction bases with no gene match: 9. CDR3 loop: CASRETSGRGEDQETQYF. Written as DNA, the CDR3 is TGTGCCAGCAGAGAGACTAGCGGGAGGGGTGAAGACCAAGAGACCCAGTACTTC. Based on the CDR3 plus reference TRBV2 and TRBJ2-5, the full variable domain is EPEVTQTPSHQVTQMGQEVILRCVPISNHLYFYWYRQILGQKVEFLVSFYNNEISEKSEIFDDQFSVERPDGSNFTLKIRSTKLEDSAMYFCASRETSGRGEDQETQYFGPGTRLLVL.

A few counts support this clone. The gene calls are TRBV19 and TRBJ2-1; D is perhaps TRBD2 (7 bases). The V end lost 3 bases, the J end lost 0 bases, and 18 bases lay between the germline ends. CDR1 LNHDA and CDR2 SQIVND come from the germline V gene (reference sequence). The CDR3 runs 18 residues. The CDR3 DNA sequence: TGTGCCAGTAGTATGATGGGGGGGCGTAGGAGCTCCTACAATGAGCAGTTCTTC. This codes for CASSMMGGRRSSYNEQFF.

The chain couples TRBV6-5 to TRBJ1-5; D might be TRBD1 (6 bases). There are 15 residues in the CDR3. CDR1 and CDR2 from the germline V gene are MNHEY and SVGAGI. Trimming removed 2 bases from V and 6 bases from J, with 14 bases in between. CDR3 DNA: TGTGCCAGCAGTTACGGGCAGGGGACGGGTCAGCCCCAGCATTTT. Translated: CASSYGQGTGQPQHF.

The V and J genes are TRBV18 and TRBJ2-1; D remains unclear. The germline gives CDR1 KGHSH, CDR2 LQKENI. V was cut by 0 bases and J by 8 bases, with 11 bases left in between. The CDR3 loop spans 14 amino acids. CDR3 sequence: CASSPPQTRDEQFF. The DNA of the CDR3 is TGTGCCAGCTCACCACCTCAAACTCGAGATGAGCAGTTCTTC.

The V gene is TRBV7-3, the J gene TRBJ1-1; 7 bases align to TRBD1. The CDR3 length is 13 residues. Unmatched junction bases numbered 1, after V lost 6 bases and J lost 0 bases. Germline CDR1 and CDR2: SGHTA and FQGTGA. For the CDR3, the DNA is TGTGCCAGCAGACAGGGGCTGAACACTGAAGCTTTCTTT. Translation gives CASRQGLNTEAFF. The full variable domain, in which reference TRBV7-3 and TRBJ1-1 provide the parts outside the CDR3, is GAGVSQTPSNKVTEKGKYVELRCDPISGHTALYWYRQSLGQGPEFLIYFQGTGAADDSGLPNDRFFAVRPEGSVSTLKIQRTERGDSAVYLCASRQGLNTEAFFGQGTRLTVV.

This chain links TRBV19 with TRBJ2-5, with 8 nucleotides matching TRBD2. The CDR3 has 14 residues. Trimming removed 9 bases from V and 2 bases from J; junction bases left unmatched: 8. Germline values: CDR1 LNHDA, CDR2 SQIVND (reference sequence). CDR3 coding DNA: TGTGCCAGCGCAGGTAGCGGGGCTCAAGAGACCCAGTACTTC. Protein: CASAGSGAQETQYF.

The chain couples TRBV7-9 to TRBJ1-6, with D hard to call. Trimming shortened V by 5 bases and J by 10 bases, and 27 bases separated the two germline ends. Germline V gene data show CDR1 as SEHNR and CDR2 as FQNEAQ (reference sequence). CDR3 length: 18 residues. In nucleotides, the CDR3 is TGTGCCAGCAGCCGAGGTGGTGGCACTCCCCCTAAGAAATCACCCCTCCACTTT. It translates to CASSRGGGTPPKKSPLHF.

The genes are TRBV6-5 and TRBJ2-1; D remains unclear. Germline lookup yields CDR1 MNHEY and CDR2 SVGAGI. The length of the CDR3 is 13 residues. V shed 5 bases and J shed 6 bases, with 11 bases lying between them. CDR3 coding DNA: TGTGCCAGCAGTCCCGGTCCCCTCAATGAGCAGTTCTTC. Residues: CASSPGPLNEQFF.

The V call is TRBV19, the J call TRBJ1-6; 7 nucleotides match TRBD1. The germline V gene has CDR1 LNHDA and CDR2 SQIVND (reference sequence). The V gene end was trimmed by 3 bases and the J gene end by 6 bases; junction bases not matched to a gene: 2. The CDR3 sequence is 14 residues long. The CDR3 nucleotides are TGTGCCAGTAGTATCGACAGGGTTAATTCACCCCTCCACTTT. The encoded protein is CASSIDRVNSPLHF.

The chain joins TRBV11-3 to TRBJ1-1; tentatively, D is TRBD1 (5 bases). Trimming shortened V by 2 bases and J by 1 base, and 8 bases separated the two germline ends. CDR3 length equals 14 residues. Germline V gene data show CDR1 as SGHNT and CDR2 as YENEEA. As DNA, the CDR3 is TGTGCCAGCAGCTTAAGGGGCAAGAACACTGAAGCTTTCTTT. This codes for CASSLRGKNTEAFF.

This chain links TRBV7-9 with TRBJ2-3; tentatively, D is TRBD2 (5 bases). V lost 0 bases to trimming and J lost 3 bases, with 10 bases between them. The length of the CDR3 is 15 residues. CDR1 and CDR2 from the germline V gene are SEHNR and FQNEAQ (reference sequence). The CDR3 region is CASSLAGVRTDTQYF. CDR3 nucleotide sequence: TGTGCCAGCAGCTTAGCGGGAGTTAGGACAGATACGCAGTATTTT.

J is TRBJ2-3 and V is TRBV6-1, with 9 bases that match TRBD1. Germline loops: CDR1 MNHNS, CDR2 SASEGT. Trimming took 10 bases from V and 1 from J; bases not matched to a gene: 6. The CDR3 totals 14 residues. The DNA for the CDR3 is TGTGCCAACAGACAGGGGGTTGGCACAGATACGCAGTATTTT. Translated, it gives CANRQGVGTDTQYF.

In DNA form, the CDR3 reads TGTGCCAGCAGTAGACAGGGTATCGCCGGCGAGCAGTACTTC. Protein sequence: CASSRQGIAGEQYF. J is TRBJ2-7 and V is TRBV5-4, with TRBD1 matching over 7 bases. The V gene's germline CDR1 is SGHNT and CDR2 YYREEE (reference sequence). CDR3 length equals 14 residues. V lost 5 bases and J lost 6; bases outside the gene matches: 11.

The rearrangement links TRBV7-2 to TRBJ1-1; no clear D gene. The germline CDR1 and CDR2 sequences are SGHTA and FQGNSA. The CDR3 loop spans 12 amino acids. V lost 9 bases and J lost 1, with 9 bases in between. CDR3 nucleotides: TGTGCCAGTGGGAGTGGGAACACTGAAGCTTTCTTT. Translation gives CASGSGNTEAFF.